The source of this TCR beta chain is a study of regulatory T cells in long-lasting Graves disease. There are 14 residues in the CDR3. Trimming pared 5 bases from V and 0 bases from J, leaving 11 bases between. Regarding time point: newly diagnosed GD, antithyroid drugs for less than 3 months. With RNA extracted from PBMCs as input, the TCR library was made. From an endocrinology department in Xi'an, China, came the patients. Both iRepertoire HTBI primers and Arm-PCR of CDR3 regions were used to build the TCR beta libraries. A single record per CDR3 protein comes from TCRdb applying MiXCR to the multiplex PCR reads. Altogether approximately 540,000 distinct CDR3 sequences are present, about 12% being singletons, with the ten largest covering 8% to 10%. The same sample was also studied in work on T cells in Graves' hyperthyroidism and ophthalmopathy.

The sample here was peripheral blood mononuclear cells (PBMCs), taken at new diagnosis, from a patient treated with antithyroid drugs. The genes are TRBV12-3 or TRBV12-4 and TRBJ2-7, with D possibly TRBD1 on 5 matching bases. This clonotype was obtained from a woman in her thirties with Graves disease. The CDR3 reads CASSPQTVSYEQYF. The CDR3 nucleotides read TGTGCCAGCAGTCCTCAGACAGTCTCCTACGAGCAGTACTTC.